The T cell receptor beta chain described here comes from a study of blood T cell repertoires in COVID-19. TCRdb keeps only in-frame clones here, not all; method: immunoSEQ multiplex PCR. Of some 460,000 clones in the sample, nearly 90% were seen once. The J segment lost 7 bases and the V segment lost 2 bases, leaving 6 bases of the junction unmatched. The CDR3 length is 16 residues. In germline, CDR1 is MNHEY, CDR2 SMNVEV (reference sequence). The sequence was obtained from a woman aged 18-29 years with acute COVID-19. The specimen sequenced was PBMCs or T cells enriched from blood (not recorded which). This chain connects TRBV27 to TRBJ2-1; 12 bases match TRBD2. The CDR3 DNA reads TGTGCCAGCAGTTTAGAGACTAGCGGGAGTTTTAATGAGCAGTTCTTC. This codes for CASSLETSGSFNEQFF.